The rows below give T cell receptor beta chains drawn from one sample of a study of identical twins. TCRdb re-called the 5' RACE reads with MiXCR, one entry per CDR3 protein. The sample lists 1,800,000 or so distinct CDR3 sequences, around 33% occurring once. What was sequenced was cord blood. Source of these receptors: a newborn girl in good health. Both conserved end residues are trimmed from each CDR3. A D gene is named only where the DNA matches it firmly.

J gene | V gene | D gene | CDR3 protein
TRBJ2-1 | TRBV5-6 | TRBD2 | ASSLDWYEREVGEQF
TRBJ2-6 | TRBV2 | NA | ASMRRLFSGTNVLT
TRBJ1-1 | TRBV20-1 | TRBD1 | SANHRGRNTEAF
TRBJ2-1 | TRBV4-2 | NA | ASRQQGGLAAYNEQF
NA | TRBV6-5 | TRBD2 | ASSYSSGRDNEQY
TRBJ2-3 | TRBV5-1 | NA | TSSLGDWESAQY
TRBJ2-3 | TRBV27 | NA | ARLPTNSGTDTQY
TRBJ2-4 | TRBV6-6 | TRBD1 | ASSSGTGIAKNIQY
TRBJ2-7 | TRBV20-1 | NA | SVPHRNYEQY
TRBJ2-7 | TRBV27 | NA | ASSPGTDYSYEQY
TRBJ2-4 | TRBV10-1 | TRBD1 | ASSGVRQGKNIQY
TRBJ2-7 | TRBV20-1 | TRBD2 | SARATSGRAYSSYEQY
TRBJ2-1 | TRBV3-1 | NA | ASSQVGGGKYNEQF
TRBJ2-3 | TRBV6-6 | NA | ASSYSTRGPDTQY
TRBJ2-3 | TRBV7-2 | NA | ASIYLIADTQY
TRBJ2-3 | TRBV7-2 | TRBD2 | ASSTTGLAGGYTDTQY
TRBJ2-2 | TRBV20-1 | TRBD1 | SASRDSAGELF
TRBJ1-2 | TRBV2 | TRBD1 | ASRLDTGGSYGYT
TRBJ1-2 | TRBV2 | NA | ASSSLGTIGYT
TRBJ2-6 | TRBV28 | NA | ASSLGRTGANVLT
TRBJ2-3 | TRBV6-1 | NA | ASSESTVIDTQY
TRBJ2-3 | TRBV5-1 | NA | ASSLSWIDSSDTQY
TRBJ2-2 | TRBV3-1 | NA | ASSQAFGGATGELF
TRBJ2-1 | TRBV12-3/TRBV12-4 | NA | ASSWGWIYNEQF
TRBJ1-1 | TRBV10-3 | NA | AISESTNSFTGAF
TRBJ1-1 | TRBV5-1 | TRBD1 | ASSKTGTALLNTEAF
NA | TRBV12-1 | NA | ASSLILVRQETQY
TRBJ2-1 | TRBV18 | NA | ASSPRGGGLLYNEQF
TRBJ2-3 | TRBV7-2 | NA | ASSLWGGNLGTDTQY
TRBJ2-7 | TRBV20-1 | TRBD2 | SARSPTSGVTYEQY
TRBJ2-3 | TRBV12-3/TRBV12-4 | NA | ASSPGLLVSGGDTQY
TRBJ2-3 | TRBV7-2 | NA | AGSFRANTQY